Presented here are 30 T cell receptor beta chains from one specimen sequenced in a study of cytotoxic CD8 clonotypes in ibrutinib-treated CLL. Profiled with immunoSEQ multiplex PCR; TCRdb holds only in-frame clones, not every one. This repertoire shows about 72,000 clones, 80% found once; its top ten account for less than 9%. This sample comprised PBMCs, obtained at disease progression, from a patient treated with ibrutinib. All receptors come from a human donor with chronic lymphocytic leukemia.

The V call is TRBV30, the J call TRBJ2-2; weak D call: TRBD1 (6 bases). CDR1 and CDR2 (germline): GTSNPN, SVGIG (reference sequence). V was shortened by 1 base and J by 7 bases, with 13 bases between the two germline ends. The CDR3 is made up of 14 amino acids. The CDR3 nucleotides are TGTGCCTGGAGTGGGAGAGGGGGTCACGGGGAGCTGTTTTTT. Protein product: CAWSGRGGHGELFF.

The V gene is TRBV19, the J gene TRBJ1-4, with no clear D. This CDR3 region has 14 residues. Germline-derived CDR1 and CDR2 are LNHDA and SQIVND (reference sequence). V was clipped by 9 bases and J by 0 bases, with 11 bases between them. CDR3 sequence (DNA): TGTGCCAGCGGCAGACAATCAACTAATGAAAAACTGTTTTTT. Translation: CASGRQSTNEKLFF.

The genes are TRBV19 and TRBJ2-2, with D uncertain. The CDR3 spans 14 residues. The V end was cut by 1 base, the J end by 5 bases, with 8 bases between. Germline V gene sequence: CDR1 LNHDA, CDR2 SQIVND (reference sequence). CDR3 DNA: TGTGCCAGTAGTATAGCGAGAAGGACCGGGGAGCTGTTTTTT. Translation gives CASSIARRTGELFF.

This chain connects TRBV4-1 to TRBJ1-4; D not resolved. Germline CDR1 and CDR2: MGHRA and YSYEKL. V lost 1 base and J lost 8, with 8 bases in between. This CDR3 is 13 amino acids long. CDR3 DNA: TGCGCCAGCAGCCAAGGAGTTAGAGAAAAACTGTTTTTT. Encoded protein: CASSQGVREKLFF.

The rearrangement joins TRBV10-1 to TRBJ2-7, with 8 bases aligning to TRBD1. Germline V gene lookup returns CDR1 WNHNN and CDR2 SYGVQD (reference sequence). The CDR3 covers 14 residues. V lost 6 bases, J lost 2 bases, and 6 bases stayed unmatched. In nucleotides, the CDR3 is TGCGCCAGCAGCTCCGGCAGGGGGCCCTACGAGCAGTACTTC. Its protein is CASSSGRGPYEQYF.

This clone has a handful of counts. The chain links TRBV7-3 to TRBJ2-1; 8 positions match TRBD2. From germline, CDR1 is SGHTA and CDR2 FQGTGA. Trimming removed 3 bases from V and 6 bases from J; junction bases left unmatched: 16. The CDR3 covers 18 residues. DNA for the CDR3: TGTGCCAGCAGCTTGGGACTAGGTATCCGAGGGCGGGGCAATGAGCAGTTCTTC. It specifies CASSLGLGIRGRGNEQFF.

The chain combines TRBV5-1 with TRBJ2-7; TRBD1 aligns across 8 bases. This CDR3 has 14 amino acids. Losses at the gene ends were 5 bases for V and 0 bases for J; bases not matched to a gene: 4. The germline gives CDR1 SGHRS, CDR2 YFSETQ. CDR3 nucleotides: TGCGCCAGCAGGGGACAGGATTCCTCCTACGAGCAGTACTTC. As protein: CASRGQDSSYEQYF. Full variable domain (missing parts from reference TRBV5-1 and TRBJ2-7): KAGVTQTPRYLIKTRGQQVTLSCSPISGHRSVSWYQQTPGQGLQFLFEYFSETQRNKGNFPGRFSGRQFSNSRSEMNVSTLELGDSALYLCASRGQDSSYEQYFGPGTRLTVT.

The chain employs TRBV5-1 and TRBJ2-2; 8 bases map to TRBD1. There are 15 residues in the CDR3. CDR1 and CDR2 (germline): SGHRS, YFSETQ. Trimming cost V 5 bases and J 1 base; bases outside gene matches: 4. The CDR3 spells CASRPGTGNTGELFF. Written as DNA, the CDR3 is TGCGCCAGCAGACCCGGGACAGGGAACACCGGGGAGCTGTTTTTT.

The chain carries TRBV18 and TRBJ2-1; D gene ambiguous. The CDR3 runs 13 residues. Per germline, CDR1 KGHSH and CDR2 LQKENI. With 1 base removed from V and 7 bases from J, the gap between germline ends came to 8 bases. CDR3 nucleotide sequence: TGTGCCAGCTCACCACGCCTGGATAATGAGCAGTTCTTC. This translates into CASSPRLDNEQFF.

There are a few counts of this clone. V is TRBV7-6 and J is TRBJ2-1; maybe TRBD1 (6 bases). The germline gives CDR1 SGHVS, CDR2 FNYEAQ. This CDR3 has 16 residues. Trimming took off 5 bases at V and 0 bases at J, with 14 bases between the two ends. Here the CDR3 DNA reads TGTGCCAGCAGCCTCGAGGGACACCCCTCCTACAATGAGCAGTTCTTC. This codes for CASSLEGHPSYNEQFF.

This clone has a handful of counts. This chain links TRBV6-1 with TRBJ2-7; 10 nucleotides line up with TRBD1. Germline V CDR1 and CDR2: MNHNS, SASEGT. The length of the CDR3 is 14 residues. V shed 5 bases and J 3 bases; nucleotides not matched to a gene: 4. DNA of the CDR3: TGTGCCAGCAGTAGGGACAGGGGCGGCTACGAGCAGTACTTC. This encodes CASSRDRGGYEQYF.

In its sample, this clone was seen once. The chain has TRBV5-1 and TRBJ2-7; D remains ambiguous. CDR1 is SGHRS and CDR2 is YFSETQ in the germline V gene. Deletions cut 4 bases from V and 0 bases from J, with 8 bases between. This CDR3 is built from 13 residues. The CDR3 region is CASSPGVSYEQYF. The CDR3 region has the DNA TGCGCCAGCAGCCCTGGCGTCTCCTACGAGCAGTACTTC.

The rearrangement uses TRBV27 and TRBJ2-5; 8 bases are shared with TRBD1. V gave up 6 bases and J gave up 9 bases; unmatched junction bases: 9. Germline V lookup: CDR1 MNHEY, CDR2 SMNVEV (reference sequence). The CDR3 loop spans 13 amino acids. The chain's CDR3 is CASSSTGAMPQYF. The CDR3 DNA sequence: TGTGCCAGCAGCTCGACAGGGGCGATGCCCCAGTACTTC.

The sample holds a few counts of this clone. This sequence joins TRBV5-4 and TRBJ2-2, with 8 positions matching TRBD2. Trimming at V came to 4 bases and at J to 3 bases, leaving 5 bases not matched to a gene. The V gene's germline CDR1 is SGHNT and CDR2 YYREEE (reference sequence). This CDR3 comprises 15 residues. For the CDR3, the DNA is TGTGCCAGCAGCCCAGGACTAGCCGACACCGGGGAGCTGTTTTTT. This gives the protein CASSPGLADTGELFF.

The rearrangement joins TRBV13 to TRBJ1-1; 9 bases fit TRBD1. J gave up 3 bases and V 5 bases, and 7 bases lay outside the gene matches. The CDR3 runs 15 residues. The V gene's germline CDR1 is PRHDT and CDR2 FYEKMQ (reference sequence). DNA of the CDR3: TGTGCCAGCAGCGGACACAGGGGGCGCGACACTGAAGCTTTCTTT. It specifies CASSGHRGRDTEAFF.

V gene TRBV5-4 combines with J gene TRBJ2-7; D tentatively fits TRBD1 or TRBD2 (6 bases each). The CDR3 sequence is 14 residues long. CDR1 and CDR2 from the germline V gene are SGHNT and YYREEE (reference sequence). The V and J ends lost 0 bases and 0 bases respectively, with 7 bases between them. CDR3: CASSLGGASYEQYF. The CDR3 DNA follows: TGTGCCAGCAGCTTGGGGGGGGCCTCCTACGAGCAGTACTTC.

This chain joins TRBV27 and TRBJ2-3, with D perhaps assigned TRBD1 or TRBD2 (5 bases each). The CDR3 length is 14 residues. Germline V gene data show CDR1 as MNHEY and CDR2 as SMNVEV (reference sequence). Trimming shortened V by 5 bases and J by 5 bases, and 14 bases separated the two germline ends. CDR3 protein: CASSGGPSGDTQYF. Here the CDR3 DNA reads TGTGCCAGCAGTGGGGGACCCTCGGGAGATACGCAGTATTTT.

The chain recombines TRBV27 with TRBJ1-5, with TRBD1 matching 8 bases. J lost 7 bases, V lost 5 bases, and 19 bases had no gene match. There are 18 residues in the CDR3. Germline V gives CDR1 MNHEY, CDR2 SMNVEV (reference sequence). The CDR3, as DNA: TGTGCCAGCAGTCCGCAGGGACGGACAGGGCAATTTCGGCAGCCCCAGCATTTT. Amino acids: CASSPQGRTGQFRQPQHF.

This clone was found a few times. The chain uses TRBV30 and TRBJ2-3; 7 positions agree with TRBD2. The length of the CDR3 is 15 residues. CDR1 and CDR2 (germline): GTSNPN, SVGIG (reference sequence). Trimming removed 3 bases from V and 0 bases from J; junction bases left unmatched: 6. CDR3 sequence: CAWSPGRGSTDTQYF. CDR3 in DNA: TGTGCCTGGAGCCCCGGGCGGGGGAGCACAGATACGCAGTATTTT.

The gene calls are TRBV9 and TRBJ2-7; TRBD2 agrees at 8 bases. Germline loops: CDR1 SGDLS, CDR2 YYNGEE. The CDR3 covers 13 residues. V trimming: 4 bases; J trimming: 3 bases; junction bases outside the gene matches: 3. The CDR3 DNA follows: TGTGCCAGCAGCCGTAGCGGGAACTACGAGCAGTACTTC. It translates to CASSRSGNYEQYF.

The chain has TRBV23-1 and TRBJ2-3; no firm D call. TRBV23-1 is an open reading frame, and its role is uncertain. V was cut by 6 bases and J by 3 bases, with 10 bases left in between. The CDR3 loop spans 13 amino acids. Here the CDR3 reads CASSELPTDTQYF. The CDR3 DNA reads as TGCGCCAGCAGCGAGCTCCCAACAGATACGCAGTATTTT.

This clone has more than one count but fewer than ten. This rearrangement joins TRBV28 to TRBJ1-3; D call uncertain. This CDR3 region has 14 residues. Germline assignment: CDR1 MDHEN and CDR2 SYDVKM. V lost 4 bases and J 0 bases, leaving 7 bases between the germline ends. The CDR3 reads CASSSPHSGNTIYF. The CDR3 nucleotides read TGTGCCAGCAGTTCCCCTCACTCTGGAAACACCATATATTTT.

The chain links TRBV28 to TRBJ1-1; D is unclear. Germline CDR1 MDHEN, CDR2 SYDVKM. Trimming took off 6 bases at V and 11 bases at J, with 16 bases between the two ends. The CDR3 runs 12 residues. The CDR3 region has the DNA TGTGCCAGCAGCGGTATTGAAACGAAGGCTTTCTTT. It specifies CASSGIETKAFF.

The rearrangement joins TRBV5-6 to TRBJ2-7; D may correspond to TRBD1 or TRBD2 (5 bases each). V shed 3 bases and J shed 2 bases, with 9 bases lying between them. The CDR3 length is 13 residues. CDR1 is SGHDT and CDR2 is YYEEEE in the germline V gene. CDR3 loop: CASSSGPAYEQYF. CDR3 nucleotide sequence: TGTGCCAGCAGCTCGGGACCAGCCTACGAGCAGTACTTC.

The V gene is TRBV4-1, the J gene TRBJ2-7; 11 bases map to TRBD1. The CDR3 contains 16 residues. J gave up 3 bases and V 1 base, and 5 bases lay outside the gene matches. Germline CDR1 MGHRA, CDR2 YSYEKL. The CDR3 DNA is TGCGCCAGCAGCCAAGCGGACAGGGGGCTTTTCTACGAGCAGTACTTC. It codes for CASSQADRGLFYEQYF.

The chain links TRBV15 to TRBJ2-3; D ambiguous. Trimming shortened V by 1 base and J by 4 bases, and 3 bases separated the two germline ends. CDR3 size: 12 residues. Germline V gene lookup returns CDR1 LNHNV and CDR2 YYDKDF (reference sequence). The CDR3 nucleotides are TGTGCCACCAGCAGAGTGGCAGATACGCAGTATTTT. The encoded protein is CATSRVADTQYF.

The rearrangement uses TRBV5-1 and TRBJ2-7; D ambiguous. Per the germline V gene, CDR1 is SGHRS and CDR2 is YFSETQ. The CDR3 has 15 residues. V shed 0 bases and J shed 0 bases, with 10 bases lying between them. DNA of the CDR3: TGCGCCAGCAGCTTGGTAGAGGCTAGCTCCTACGAGCAGTACTTC. This sequence encodes CASSLVEASSYEQYF.

This clone was found a few times. The junction departs from the called germline gene at one end, perhaps through a read error. The J gene is TRBJ1-2, the V gene TRBV6-1, with D uncertain. Looked up from germline, CDR1 is MNHNS and CDR2 is SASEGT. This CDR3 spans 9 amino acids. CDR3: CASSGRGFF. The CDR3 DNA is TGTGCCAGCAGCGGACGGGGATTCTTC.

A single count supports this clone. The DNA for the CDR3 is TGTGCCAGCAGCCTGGGACAAAGCAAAAACATTCAGTACTTC. It codes for CASSLGQSKNIQYF. The V and J genes are TRBV5-4 and TRBJ2-4, with D tentatively TRBD1 (6 bases). Germline V gene sequence: CDR1 SGHNT, CDR2 YYREEE (reference sequence). Trimming shortened V by 4 bases and J by 3 bases, and 11 bases separated the two germline ends. There are 14 residues in the CDR3.

This clone was seen a handful of times. The CDR3 DNA sequence: TGCGCCAGCAGCCATTTGGGCAGAGGAAAGACTCAGCCCCAGCATTTT. The encoded protein is CASSHLGRGKTQPQHF. V gene TRBV4-1 combines with J gene TRBJ1-5, with no clear D. The CDR3 loop spans 16 amino acids. Germline V gene lookup returns CDR1 MGHRA and CDR2 YSYEKL. Trimming pared 3 bases from V and 6 bases from J, leaving 18 bases between.